The next 18 T cell receptor beta chains were all read from a single sample in a study. Via MiXCR, TCRdb re-called the RT-PCR reads, giving one row per CDR3 protein. The table lists around 700,000 distinct CDR3 sequences, approximately 15% of them singletons. The sample comprised memory CD4+ T cells from blood. The receptors come from a female donor in good health, serving as a healthy control.

The rearrangement links TRBV27 to TRBJ2-1; D might be TRBD1 (5 bases). The CDR3 loop spans 14 amino acids. Germline V gene sequence: CDR1 MNHEY, CDR2 SMNVEV (reference sequence). V was clipped by 3 bases and J by 7 bases, with 13 bases between them. The CDR3 region has the DNA TGTGCCAGCAGTTTTCTAGGGGCGCCGAATGAGCAGTTCTTC. Encoded protein: CASSFLGAPNEQFF.

A few counts support this clonotype. The chain combines TRBV4-3 with TRBJ1-5; 9 bases are shared with TRBD1. The CDR3 spans 14 residues. The V and J ends lost 1 base and 7 bases, in that order; junction bases with no gene match: 2. From germline, CDR1 is LGHNA and CDR2 YSLEER. The CDR3 loop is CASSQGTGVQPQHF. In DNA form, the CDR3 reads TGCGCCAGCAGCCAAGGGACAGGGGTGCAGCCCCAGCATTTT.

This clonotype was counted many times. V and J are TRBV15 and TRBJ2-5, with D uncertain. The CDR3 has 15 residues. Trimming pared 0 bases from V and 5 bases from J, leaving 13 bases between. Per germline, CDR1 LNHNV and CDR2 YYDKDF (reference sequence). CDR3 in amino acids: CATSRDQAEWETQYF. CDR3 bases: TGTGCCACCAGCAGAGATCAGGCGGAATGGGAGACCCAGTACTTC.

This chain joins TRBV4-3 and TRBJ2-7, with D perhaps matching TRBD2 (5 bases). The V gene lost 1 base and the J gene lost 3 bases, with 10 bases spanning the gap. There are 14 residues in the CDR3. Germline CDR1 LGHNA, CDR2 YSLEER. The DNA of the CDR3 is TGCGCCAGCAGCCAAGGACTAAGTTTCTACGAGCAGTACTTC. It encodes CASSQGLSFYEQYF.

For this clonotype: One end of the junction does not line up with germline, which may come from a read error. The chain employs TRBV30 and TRBJ2-7; D is possibly TRBD2 (5 bases). This CDR3 is built from 15 residues. Germline-derived CDR1 and CDR2 are GTSNPN and SVGIG (reference sequence). The CDR3 DNA sequence: TGTGCCGGGAGTGAAATCAGGAGTACGAGGGACGAGCAGTACTTC. Translated, it gives CAGSEIRSTRDEQYF.

The V call is TRBV7-2, the J call TRBJ2-4, with TRBD2 identical over 9 bases. Germline CDR1 and CDR2: SGHTA and FQGNSA. The CDR3 is made up of 14 amino acids. V trimming: 6 bases; J trimming: 8 bases; junction bases outside the gene matches: 8. This chain's CDR3 is CASRGQAGGDIQYF. Here the CDR3 DNA reads TGTGCCAGCAGAGGACAGGCGGGGGGGGACATTCAGTACTTC.

This clonotype was observed many times. The chain recombines TRBV11-2 with TRBJ1-3; no reliable D call. The CDR3 runs to 13 residues. CDR1 is SGHAT, CDR2 FQNNGV, per germline. Trimming pared 1 base from V and 0 bases from J, leaving 1 base between. The CDR3 nucleotides read TGTGCCAGCAGCTTAGTCTCTGGAAACACCATATATTTT. This translates into CASSLVSGNTIYF. The full variable domain, rest sourced from reference TRBV11-2 and TRBJ1-3, is EAGVAQSPRYKIIEKRQSVAFWCNPISGHATLYWYQQILGQGPKLLIQFQNNGVVDDSQLPKDRFSAERLKGVDSTLKIQPAKLEDSAVYLCASSLVSGNTIYFGEGSWLTVV.

J is TRBJ2-3 and V is TRBV12-3 or TRBV12-4; 12 bases are shared with TRBD2. V lost 0 bases to trimming and J lost 0 bases; unmatched junction nucleotides: 1. The CDR3 sequence is 17 residues long. This CDR3 is CASSLALAGGSTDTQYF. CDR3 DNA: TGTGCCAGCAGTTTAGCGCTAGCGGGAGGGAGCACAGATACGCAGTATTTT.

This clonotype occurred many times. The chain couples TRBV5-1 to TRBJ1-3; unclear D gene. This CDR3 has 15 residues. V shed 3 bases and J shed 0 bases, with 10 bases lying between them. Germline values: CDR1 SGHRS, CDR2 YFSETQ. Here the CDR3 reads CASSWEGFSGNTIYF. For the CDR3, the DNA is TGCGCCAGCAGCTGGGAGGGATTCTCTGGAAACACCATATATTTT.

This clonotype showed up just a few times. The chain combines TRBV28 with TRBJ2-7; 9 bases map to TRBD2. Trimming cost V 6 bases and J 6 bases; bases outside gene matches: 9. CDR1 is MDHEN, CDR2 SYDVKM, per germline. The CDR3 consists of 14 residues. DNA for the CDR3: TGTGCCAGCAGCGAGCTAGCGGGACGGGCCGAGCAGTACTTC. Encoded protein: CASSELAGRAEQYF.

The V call is TRBV20-1, the J call TRBJ2-7, with a weak D call TRBD2 (6 bases). Trimming left V 6 bases short and J 0 bases short, with 15 bases between. This CDR3 has 14 residues. CDR1 is DFQATT and CDR2 is SNEGSKA in the germline V gene (reference sequence). The CDR3 bases are TGCAGTGCAGAAGCCCGGGGAGGCTCCTACGAGCAGTACTTC. Its protein product is CSAEARGGSYEQYF.

This clonotype has a handful of counts. The chain carries TRBV5-1 and TRBJ2-3, with D tentatively TRBD2 (5 bases). Trimming removed 4 bases from V and 2 bases from J, with 14 bases in between. This CDR3 contains 15 residues. Germline V gene lookup returns CDR1 SGHRS and CDR2 YFSETQ. This CDR3 reads CASSPWSSDTDTQYF. The CDR3 nucleotides read TGCGCCAGCAGCCCCTGGAGTAGCGACACAGATACGCAGTATTTT.

This clonotype was seen only a few times. The genes are TRBV5-8 and TRBJ1-1; 7 bases are shared with TRBD1. CDR1 is SGHTS, CDR2 YDEGEE, per germline. J gave up 4 bases and V 1 base, and 7 bases lay outside the gene matches. The CDR3 spans 15 residues. The CDR3 DNA reads TGTGCCAGCAGCTTGATCCTGGCAGGGGGCACTGAAGCTTTCTTT. Its protein is CASSLILAGGTEAFF.

The rearrangement joins TRBV7-2 to TRBJ1-3; D gene unclear. Germline lookup yields CDR1 SGHTA and CDR2 FQGNSA. The CDR3 is made up of 13 amino acids. Trimming stripped 6 bases from V and 4 bases from J, with 10 bases between. As DNA, the CDR3 is TGTGCCAGCAGATCACCGACGGGAAACACCATATATTTT. This gives the protein CASRSPTGNTIYF.

The table lists this clonotype with many counts. This chain links TRBV6-5 with TRBJ1-1; TRBD1 matches 9 bases. Trimming removed 5 bases from V and 4 bases from J; junction bases left unmatched: 8. The CDR3 length is 15 residues. Germline V CDR1 and CDR2: MNHEY, SVGAGI. The CDR3 sequence: CASSHNRGQGTEAFF. CDR3 nucleotides: TGTGCCAGCAGTCACAACAGGGGGCAAGGCACTGAAGCTTTCTTT.

The chain has TRBV5-1 and TRBJ2-7; 12 bases are a match to TRBD2. The V gene's germline CDR1 is SGHRS and CDR2 YFSETQ. The CDR3 length is 15 residues. Unmatched junction bases numbered 3, after V lost 0 bases and J lost 5 bases. The CDR3 loop reads CASSLGLAGADEQYF. CDR3 DNA sequence: TGCGCCAGCAGCTTGGGACTAGCGGGAGCGGACGAGCAGTACTTC. Drawing the rest from reference TRBV5-1 and TRBJ2-7, the complete variable domain is KAGVTQTPRYLIKTRGQQVTLSCSPISGHRSVSWYQQTPGQGLQFLFEYFSETQRNKGNFPGRFSGRQFSNSRSEMNVSTLELGDSALYLCASSLGLAGADEQYFGPGTRLTVT.

In this sample, this clonotype turned up a few times. The V and J genes are TRBV7-3 and TRBJ2-2; unclear D gene. Germline CDR1 SGHTA, CDR2 FQGTGA. CDR3 length equals 13 residues. V lost 4 bases, J lost 8 bases, and 11 bases lay in between. Here the CDR3 DNA reads TGTGCCAGCAGCTCCGCCCCCCGGGGGGAGCTGTTTTTT. Translated, it gives CASSSAPRGELFF.

This clonotype was observed many times. The chain couples TRBV15 to TRBJ1-5; possible D gene TRBD1, 5 bases. V was trimmed by 0 bases and J by 2 bases, leaving 14 bases between them. From germline, CDR1 is LNHNV and CDR2 YYDKDF (reference sequence). This CDR3 is 17 amino acids long. For the CDR3, the DNA is TGTGCCACCAGCAGAGATCGGGGGGTCGGGGGCAATCAGCCCCAGCATTTT. Translating it yields CATSRDRGVGGNQPQHF.